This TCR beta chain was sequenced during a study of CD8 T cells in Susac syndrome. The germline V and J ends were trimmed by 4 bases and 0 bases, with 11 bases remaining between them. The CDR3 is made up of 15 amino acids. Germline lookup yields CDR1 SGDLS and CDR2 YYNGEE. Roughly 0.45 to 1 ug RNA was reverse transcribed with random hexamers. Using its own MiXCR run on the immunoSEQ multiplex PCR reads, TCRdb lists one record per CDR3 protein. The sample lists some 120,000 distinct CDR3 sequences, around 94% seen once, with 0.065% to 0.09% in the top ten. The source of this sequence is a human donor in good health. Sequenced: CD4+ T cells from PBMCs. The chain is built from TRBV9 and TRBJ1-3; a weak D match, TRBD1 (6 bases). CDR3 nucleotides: TGTGCCAGCAGCCCCGGCAGGGGCTCTGGAAACACCATATATTTT. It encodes CASSPGRGSGNTIYF.